The 31 T cell receptor beta chains below all came from one sample that was sequenced in a study of blood T cell repertoires in COVID-19 (dated by TCRdb to 2020 to 2021). Preparation of the library involved the immunoSEQ multiplex PCR assay. The source is immuneACCESS, and TCRdb retained only in-frame sequences with V and J called. Part of the clones is not carried over; for the studies checked, unresolved V genes explain less than half of this, and the remainder is unexplained. The sample records about 81,000 clones, 75% to 90% of which are singletons. The ten largest clones represent roughly 4.9% of the sample. Specimen: peripheral blood. These receptors came from a woman of 80 years or more with active COVID-19.

The chain has TRBV5-8 and TRBJ2-3; D perhaps matches TRBD1 (5 bases). Deletions cut 0 bases from V and 2 bases from J, with 7 bases between. Germline V gene lookup returns CDR1 SGHTS and CDR2 YDEGEE. The CDR3 consists of 14 residues. The DNA for the CDR3 is TGTGCCAGCAGCTTGGGCAGGGCCACAGATACGCAGTATTTT. Translation: CASSLGRATDTQYF.

The CDR3 nucleotides read TGTGCCACCAGCAGAGATTCGCTAGCAAGTAACATTCAGTACTTC. Its protein is CATSRDSLASNIQYF. The V call is TRBV15, the J call TRBJ2-4; D is possibly TRBD2 (5 bases). This CDR3 is built from 15 residues. Germline CDR1 is LNHNV and CDR2 is YYDKDF (reference sequence). The V gene lost 0 bases and the J gene lost 7 bases, with 13 bases spanning the gap.

This chain joins TRBV18 and TRBJ1-2; D is unresolved. Between the trimmed V and J ends, which lost 2 bases and 0 bases, there was a span of 7 bases. There are 14 residues in the CDR3. CDR1 and CDR2 (germline): KGHSH, LQKENI. CDR3: CASSPGTANYGYTF. For the CDR3, the DNA is TGTGCCAGCTCACCAGGCACAGCTAACTATGGCTACACCTTC.

The V call is TRBV4-3, the J call TRBJ1-2, with 7 nucleotides matching TRBD1. The CDR3 totals 13 residues. J lost 5 bases, V lost 3 bases, and 3 bases had no gene match. CDR1 and CDR2 from the germline V gene are LGHNA and YSLEER. CDR3 in DNA: TGCGCCAGCAGCCAGGGACAGCGATATGGCTACACCTTC. It is translated as CASSQGQRYGYTF.

The rearrangement links TRBV27 to TRBJ1-5; maybe TRBD1 (5 bases). The length of the CDR3 is 15 residues. Germline CDR1 MNHEY, CDR2 SMNVEV (reference sequence). The ends were cut back, 2 bases at V and 4 bases at J, with 12 bases in the middle. CDR3 bases: TGTGCCAGCAGTTTAGGGCAGGGTGGGAATCAGCCCCAGCATTTT. As protein: CASSLGQGGNQPQHF.

The V gene is TRBV20-1, the J gene TRBJ1-1; the D is unclear. The CDR3 sequence is 11 residues long. V was pared by 3 bases and J by 5 bases, with 7 bases between. CDR1 is DFQATT and CDR2 is SNEGSKA in the germline V gene (reference sequence). This CDR3 reads CSASTGTEAFF. In DNA form, the CDR3 reads TGCAGTGCTAGTACGGGAACTGAAGCTTTCTTT.

The gene calls are TRBV9 and TRBJ2-1; 13 nucleotides line up with TRBD2. The CDR3 extends over 14 amino acids. J lost 9 bases, V lost 4 bases, and 4 bases had no gene match. The germline V gene encodes CDR1 SGDLS and CDR2 YYNGEE. The chain's CDR3 is CASSFRTSGSEQFF. DNA for the CDR3: TGTGCCAGCAGCTTCCGGACTAGCGGGAGTGAGCAGTTCTTC.

CDR3 nucleotides: TGCAGCGTTGCGGGGGGTGACAATCAGCCCCAGCATTTT. This gives the protein CSVAGGDNQPQHF. J is TRBJ1-5 and V is TRBV29-1; D is possibly TRBD1 (5 bases). The CDR3 has 13 amino acids. The ends were cut back, 4 bases at V and 3 bases at J, with 10 bases in the middle. From germline, CDR1 is SQVTM and CDR2 ANQGSEA. Full variable domain (missing parts from reference TRBV29-1 and TRBJ1-5): SAVISQKPSRDICQRGTSLTIQCQVDSQVTMMFWYRQQPGQSLTLIATANQGSEATYESGFVIDKFPISRPNLTFSTLTVSNMSPEDSSIYLCSVAGGDNQPQHFGDGTRLSIL.

V is TRBV3-1 (or the pseudogene TRBV3-2) and J is TRBJ2-7, with D unresolved. Trimming shortened V by 4 bases and J by 2 bases, and 9 bases separated the two germline ends. CDR3 length: 13 residues. Germline V gene sequence: CDR1 LGHDT, CDR2 YNNKEL (reference sequence). The DNA of the CDR3 is TGTGCCAGCAGCCGCCCCGGTCCCTACGAGCAGTACTTC. Residues: CASSRPGPYEQYF.

The chain is built from TRBV19 and TRBJ2-1; 9 nucleotides line up with TRBD2. The CDR3 consists of 16 residues. J gave up 7 bases and V 3 bases, and 10 bases lay outside the gene matches. The germline CDR1 and CDR2 sequences are LNHDA and SQIVND (reference sequence). Here the CDR3 DNA reads TGTGCCAGTAGTATGGGGGGACTAGCCCCTAGAAATGAGCAGTTCTTC. This translates into CASSMGGLAPRNEQFF. The full variable domain, completed using reference TRBV19 and TRBJ2-1, is DGGITQSPKYLFRKEGQNVTLSCEQNLNHDAMYWYRQDPGQGLRLIYYSQIVNDFQKGDIAEGYSVSREKKESFPLTVTSAQKNPTAFYLCASSMGGLAPRNEQFFGPGTRLTVL.

The chain joins TRBV19 to TRBJ2-6, with D perhaps matching TRBD1 (5 bases). This CDR3 region has 18 residues. Germline CDR1 reads LNHDA; CDR2 reads SQIVND (reference sequence). V lost 5 bases and J lost 0, with 17 bases in between. CDR3 sequence: CASSPDSLSLSGANVLTF. The CDR3 nucleotides read TGTGCCAGTAGTCCCGACAGCCTTTCACTCTCTGGGGCCAACGTCCTGACTTTC. The complete variable domain, with remaining parts taken from reference TRBV19 and TRBJ2-6, reads DGGITQSPKYLFRKEGQNVTLSCEQNLNHDAMYWYRQDPGQGLRLIYYSQIVNDFQKGDIAEGYSVSREKKESFPLTVTSAQKNPTAFYLCASSPDSLSLSGANVLTFGAGSRLTVL.

The chain carries TRBV29-1 and TRBJ2-7; 7 bases are shared with TRBD1. Germline CDR1 SQVTM, CDR2 ANQGSEA. The V and J ends lost 7 bases and 4 bases, in that order; junction bases with no gene match: 10. This CDR3 has 13 residues. The CDR3 is CSAQQGLSYEQYF. The CDR3 bases are TGCAGCGCCCAACAGGGGCTATCATACGAGCAGTACTTC.

V usage is TRBV6-2 or TRBV6-3 and J usage is TRBJ2-3; TRBD2 might be the D (6 bases). The length of the CDR3 is 14 residues. V was clipped by 6 bases and J by 4 bases, with 14 bases between them. Per the germline V gene, CDR1 is MNHEY and CDR2 is SVGEGT. As DNA, the CDR3 is TGTGCCAGCAGCCGCACGGGAGTGGCAGATACGCAGTATTTT. Protein: CASSRTGVADTQYF.

This clone was counted a single time. The CDR3 sequence: CASANQGAGEQFF. In DNA, the CDR3 is TGCGCCAGCGCCAATCAGGGGGCTGGTGAGCAGTTCTTC. The chain carries TRBV5-1 and TRBJ2-1; the match to TRBD1 covers 8 bases. There are 13 residues in the CDR3. Trimming at V came to 7 bases and at J to 9 bases, leaving 9 bases not matched to a gene. Germline V lookup: CDR1 SGHRS, CDR2 YFSETQ.

This clone has a single count. This sequence joins TRBV19 and TRBJ2-1; 8 nucleotides agree with TRBD2. Germline lookup yields CDR1 LNHDA and CDR2 SQIVND (reference sequence). The CDR3 sequence is 16 residues long. V shed 6 bases, J shed 10 bases, and the junction held 17 bases outside the gene matches. The DNA of the CDR3 is TGTGCCAGTAGGAATCCCTTAGCGGGATCCTTGGGGGAGCAGTTCTTC. Translating gives CASRNPLAGSLGEQFF.

This chain joins TRBV27 and TRBJ1-6; 7 positions match TRBD1. V lost 5 bases to trimming and J lost 9 bases; unmatched junction nucleotides: 7. Germline CDR1 and CDR2: MNHEY and SMNVEV (reference sequence). The CDR3 runs 14 residues. CDR3 nucleotide sequence: TGTGCCAGCAGTCGGGACAGTACCTTTTCACCCCTCCACTTT. Encoded protein: CASSRDSTFSPLHF.

J is TRBJ2-3 and V is TRBV5-6; 8 bases are a match to TRBD2. J was trimmed by 4 bases and V by 0 bases; bases with no gene match: 4. Germline V gene data show CDR1 as SGHDT and CDR2 as YYEEEE. The CDR3 has 15 amino acids. The CDR3 here is CASSLVVSGADTQYF. In DNA form, the CDR3 reads TGTGCCAGCAGCTTGGTTGTTAGCGGGGCAGATACGCAGTATTTT.

The chain couples TRBV18 to TRBJ2-7; TRBD2 agrees at 8 bases. The CDR3 spans 11 residues. V lost 6 bases and J lost 8; bases outside the gene matches: 3. CDR1 is KGHSH and CDR2 is LQKENI in the germline V gene. CDR3 sequence reads: CASSRGEQQYF. In nucleotides, the CDR3 is TGTGCCAGCTCGCGGGGGGAACAGCAGTACTTC.

This chain uses TRBV29-1 with TRBJ2-7; 13 bases line up with TRBD2. The J segment lost 6 bases and the V segment lost 6 bases, leaving 20 bases of the junction unmatched. Germline-derived CDR1 and CDR2 are SQVTM and ANQGSEA. The CDR3 spans 18 residues. The CDR3 coding sequence is TGCAGCGTGGCCGGGACTAGCGGGACCAGTTTTTTACGATTCGAGCAGTACTTC. This translates into CSVAGTSGTSFLRFEQYF.

The gene calls are TRBV18 and TRBJ1-2; 9 bases align to TRBD1. The length of the CDR3 is 16 residues. Trimming took 4 bases from V and 3 from J; bases not matched to a gene: 9. In germline, CDR1 is KGHSH, CDR2 LQKENI. The CDR3 here is CASSLRRDRADYGYTF. In DNA, the CDR3 is TGTGCCAGCTCACTCCGCCGGGACAGGGCGGACTATGGCTACACCTTC.

This chain links TRBV6-4 with TRBJ1-5; tentative D call: TRBD1 (5 bases). The CDR3 sequence is 13 residues long. Germline V CDR1 and CDR2: MRHNA, SNTAGT. Trimming left V 7 bases short and J 11 bases short, with 18 bases between. The CDR3 nucleotides read TGTGCCAGCACCCTTGACAGCCTAGAAACCCAGCATTTT. This encodes CASTLDSLETQHF.

V and J are TRBV5-4 and TRBJ1-2, with D possibly matching TRBD1 (6 bases). Trimming took 6 bases from V and 0 from J, leaving 12 bases between them. CDR3 length equals 14 residues. Per the germline V gene, CDR1 is SGHNT and CDR2 is YYREEE (reference sequence). CDR3 sequence reads: CASTRDNANYGYTF. CDR3 DNA: TGTGCCAGCACCAGGGACAATGCTAACTATGGCTACACCTTC.

The chain recombines TRBV3-1 (or the pseudogene TRBV3-2) with TRBJ2-7; D unclear. Looked up from germline, CDR1 is LGHDT and CDR2 is YNNKEL (reference sequence). The CDR3 is made up of 12 amino acids. V was trimmed by 0 bases and J by 6 bases, leaving 6 bases between them. CDR3 loop: CASSQDPVEQYF. In DNA form, the CDR3 reads TGTGCCAGCAGCCAAGATCCTGTCGAGCAGTACTTC.

V and J are TRBV18 and TRBJ1-1, with a tentative D call TRBD1 (5 bases). The V and J ends lost 3 bases and 0 bases respectively, with 11 bases between them. This CDR3 is 15 amino acids long. From germline, CDR1 is KGHSH and CDR2 LQKENI. The CDR3 loop is CASSPDRQLNTEAFF. The CDR3 DNA reads as TGTGCCAGCTCACCCGACCGACAGTTGAACACTGAAGCTTTCTTT.

V gene TRBV6-6 combines with J gene TRBJ1-2, with TRBD1 as a possible D gene (6 bases). The V end lost 6 bases, the J end lost 2 bases, and 7 bases lay between the germline ends. This CDR3 has 12 amino acids. In germline, CDR1 is MNHNY, CDR2 SVGAGI (reference sequence). The CDR3 is CASSTGNYGYTF. The CDR3 nucleotides read TGTGCCAGCAGCACAGGGAACTATGGCTACACCTTC.

Regarding this clone: Within the sample, other DNA sequences also encode this same CDR3. This chain connects TRBV7-2 to TRBJ2-3, with 11 bases lining up with TRBD2. CDR3 length: 16 amino acids. V was pared by 5 bases and J by 2 bases, with 6 bases of the junction left unmatched. The V gene's germline CDR1 is SGHTA and CDR2 FQGNSA. The CDR3 spells CASSPGLAGPTDTQYF. In nucleotides, the CDR3 is TGTGCCAGCAGCCCCGGACTAGCGGGCCCCACAGATACGCAGTATTTT.

The chain couples TRBV7-2 to TRBJ2-1, with a possible D match to TRBD2 (5 bases). The CDR3 covers 14 residues. The V end was cut by 0 bases, the J end by 6 bases, with 9 bases between. The germline V gene encodes CDR1 SGHTA and CDR2 FQGNSA. The CDR3 here is CASSLAGVVNEQFF. The CDR3 coding sequence is TGTGCCAGCAGCTTAGCGGGAGTAGTCAATGAGCAGTTCTTC.

Here the CDR3 reads CASRTGLADYNEQFF. The CDR3 nucleotides read TGTGCCAGCAGAACAGGTCTAGCGGATTATAATGAGCAGTTCTTC. The chain couples TRBV6-5 to TRBJ2-1; 7 nucleotides align to TRBD2. The CDR3 extends over 15 amino acids. In germline, CDR1 is MNHEY, CDR2 SVGAGI. The J segment lost 7 bases and the V segment lost 6 bases, leaving 12 bases of the junction unmatched.

The chain joins TRBV28 to TRBJ2-1; TRBD2 agrees at 13 bases. The V gene's germline CDR1 is MDHEN and CDR2 SYDVKM. The CDR3 consists of 17 residues. The ends lost 5 bases at V and 3 bases at J; junction bases unmatched: 7. Written as DNA, the CDR3 is TGTGCCAGCAGTAAGGGACTAGCGGGGCCCCACTACAATGAGCAGTTCTTC. It translates to CASSKGLAGPHYNEQFF.

This clone showed up just once. The V gene is TRBV28, the J gene TRBJ1-5; D uncertain. V lost 5 bases to trimming and J lost 4 bases, with 18 bases between them. Germline V gives CDR1 MDHEN, CDR2 SYDVKM. The length of the CDR3 is 16 residues. The chain's CDR3 is CASSPLVTARNQPQHF. The DNA for the CDR3 is TGTGCCAGCAGTCCCCTGGTCACGGCCAGGAATCAGCCCCAGCATTTT.

J is TRBJ2-3 and V is TRBV5-4, with 8 bases aligning to TRBD1. Germline-derived CDR1 and CDR2 are SGHNT and YYREEE (reference sequence). This CDR3 has 12 amino acids. Trimming removed 5 bases from V and 6 bases from J; junction bases left unmatched: 2. CDR3 loop: CASSRTGDTQYF. In DNA form, the CDR3 reads TGTGCCAGCAGTCGGACAGGGGATACGCAGTATTTT.